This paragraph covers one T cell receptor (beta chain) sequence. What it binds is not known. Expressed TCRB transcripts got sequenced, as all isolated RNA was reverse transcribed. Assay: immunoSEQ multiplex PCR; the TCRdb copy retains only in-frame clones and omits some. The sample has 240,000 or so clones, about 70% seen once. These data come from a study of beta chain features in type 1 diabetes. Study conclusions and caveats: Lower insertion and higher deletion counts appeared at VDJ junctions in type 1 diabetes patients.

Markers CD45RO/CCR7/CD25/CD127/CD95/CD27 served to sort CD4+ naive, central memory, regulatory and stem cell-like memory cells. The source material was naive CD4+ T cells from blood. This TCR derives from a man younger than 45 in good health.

The CDR3 region is CASSLAVGLAEGGTQYF. CDR3 DNA sequence: TGTGCCAGCAGCTTAGCGGTGGGACTAGCGGAGGGTGGTACGCAGTATTTT. The chain joins TRBV7-2 to TRBJ2-3, with TRBD2 matching 11 bases. Germline V gene data show CDR1 as SGHTA and CDR2 as FQGNSA. The junction had 10 bases not matched to a gene; V was cut back by 0 bases and J by 8 bases. The CDR3 consists of 17 residues.